The entry below gives a single T cell receptor beta chain sequence along with its context. This sample was included in a study of blood T cell repertoires in COVID-19. Background on the study: Sites across the United States, Italy and Spain contributed samples from acute and convalescent COVID-19.

Germline assignment: CDR1 LNHDA and CDR2 SQIVND (reference sequence). V gave up 4 bases and J gave up 3 bases; unmatched junction bases: 5. The length of the CDR3 is 15 residues. Assay used: immunoSEQ multiplex PCR; TCRdb lists only in-frame clones, some missing. The data show 150,000 to 200,000 clones, 60% to 80% seen once. This chain links TRBV19 with TRBJ2-3, with 9 bases lining up with TRBD2. Input material: peripheral blood. The source is a woman in her seventies with acute or convalescent COVID-19. The CDR3 is CASSKLAGATDTQYF. Here the CDR3 DNA reads TGTGCCAGTAGTAAGTTAGCGGGAGCAACAGATACGCAGTATTTT.